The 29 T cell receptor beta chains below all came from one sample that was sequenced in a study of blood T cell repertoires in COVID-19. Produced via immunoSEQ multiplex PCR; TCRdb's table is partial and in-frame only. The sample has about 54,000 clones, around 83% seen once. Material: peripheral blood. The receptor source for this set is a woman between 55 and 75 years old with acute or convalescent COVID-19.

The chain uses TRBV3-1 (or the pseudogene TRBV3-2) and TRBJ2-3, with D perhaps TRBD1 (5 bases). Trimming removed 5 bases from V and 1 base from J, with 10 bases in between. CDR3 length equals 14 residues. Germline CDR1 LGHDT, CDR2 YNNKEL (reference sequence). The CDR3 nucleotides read TGTGCCAGCAGCACACTGACAGGCACAGATACGCAGTATTTT. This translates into CASSTLTGTDTQYF.

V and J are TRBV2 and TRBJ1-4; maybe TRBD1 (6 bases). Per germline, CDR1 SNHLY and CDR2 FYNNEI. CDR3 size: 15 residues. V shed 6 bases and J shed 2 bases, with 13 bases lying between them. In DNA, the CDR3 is TGTGCCAGCAGGGCACCGGGGGGCACTAATGAAAAACTGTTTTTT. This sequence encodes CASRAPGGTNEKLFF.

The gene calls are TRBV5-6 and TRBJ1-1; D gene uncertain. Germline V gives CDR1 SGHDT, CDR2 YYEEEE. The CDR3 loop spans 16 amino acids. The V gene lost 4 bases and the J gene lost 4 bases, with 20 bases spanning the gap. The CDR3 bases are TGTGCCAGCAGCCTTGGGGAGGGTTTAGGTGGCACTGAAGCTTTCTTT. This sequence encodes CASSLGEGLGGTEAFF.

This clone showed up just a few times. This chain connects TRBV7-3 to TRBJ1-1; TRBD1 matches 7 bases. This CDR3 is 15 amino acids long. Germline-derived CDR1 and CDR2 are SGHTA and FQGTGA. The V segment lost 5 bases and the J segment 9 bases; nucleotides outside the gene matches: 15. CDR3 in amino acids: CASSQRHGPGGKAFF. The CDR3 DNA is TGTGCCAGCAGCCAGCGCCATGGTCCAGGGGGAAAAGCTTTCTTT.

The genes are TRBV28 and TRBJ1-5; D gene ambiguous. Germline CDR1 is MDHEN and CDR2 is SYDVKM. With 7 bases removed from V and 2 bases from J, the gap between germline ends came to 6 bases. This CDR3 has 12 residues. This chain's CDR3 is CASTTGNQPQHF. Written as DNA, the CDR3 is TGTGCCAGCACAACGGGCAATCAGCCCCAGCATTTT.

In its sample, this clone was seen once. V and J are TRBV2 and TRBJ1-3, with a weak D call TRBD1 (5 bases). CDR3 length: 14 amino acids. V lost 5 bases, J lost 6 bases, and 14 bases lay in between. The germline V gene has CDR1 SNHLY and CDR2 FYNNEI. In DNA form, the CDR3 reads TGTGCCAGCAGTAACAGGAGAAGAGAAAACACCATATATTTT. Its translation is CASSNRRRENTIYF.

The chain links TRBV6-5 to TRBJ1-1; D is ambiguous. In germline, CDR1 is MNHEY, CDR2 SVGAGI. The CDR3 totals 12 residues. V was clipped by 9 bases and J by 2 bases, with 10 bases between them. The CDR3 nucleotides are TGTGCCAGTTCCCCAGTTAACACTGAAGCTTTCTTT. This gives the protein CASSPVNTEAFF.

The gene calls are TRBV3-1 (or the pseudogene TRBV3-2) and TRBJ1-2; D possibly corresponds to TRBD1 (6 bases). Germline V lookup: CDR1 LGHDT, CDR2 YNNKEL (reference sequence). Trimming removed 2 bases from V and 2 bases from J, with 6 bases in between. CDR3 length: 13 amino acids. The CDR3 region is CASSQTGNYGYTF. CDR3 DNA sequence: TGTGCCAGCAGCCAAACAGGGAACTATGGCTACACCTTC.

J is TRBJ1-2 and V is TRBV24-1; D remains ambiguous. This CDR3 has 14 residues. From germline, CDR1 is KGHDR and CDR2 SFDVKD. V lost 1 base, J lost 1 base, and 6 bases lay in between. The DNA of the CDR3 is TGTGCCACCAGTGATTTCAACAGTAACTATGGCTACACCTTC. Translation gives CATSDFNSNYGYTF.

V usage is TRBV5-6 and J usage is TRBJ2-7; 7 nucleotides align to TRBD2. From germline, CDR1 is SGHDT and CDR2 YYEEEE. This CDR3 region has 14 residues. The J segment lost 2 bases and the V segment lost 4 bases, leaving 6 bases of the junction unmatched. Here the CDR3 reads CASSKRDGTYEQYF. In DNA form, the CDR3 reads TGTGCCAGCAGCAAGCGGGACGGTACCTACGAGCAGTACTTC. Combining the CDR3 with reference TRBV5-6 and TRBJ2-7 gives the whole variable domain DAGVTQSPTHLIKTRGQQVTLRCSPKSGHDTVSWYQQALGQGPQFIFQYYEEEERQRGNFPDRFSGHQFPNYSSELNVNALLLGDSALYLCASSKRDGTYEQYFGPGTRLTVT.

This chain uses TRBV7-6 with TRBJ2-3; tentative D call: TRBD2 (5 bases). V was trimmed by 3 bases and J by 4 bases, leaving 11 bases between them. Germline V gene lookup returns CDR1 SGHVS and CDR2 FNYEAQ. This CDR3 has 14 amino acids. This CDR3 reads CASSLGETSDTQYF. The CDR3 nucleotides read TGTGCCAGCAGCTTGGGAGAAACGTCAGATACGCAGTATTTT.

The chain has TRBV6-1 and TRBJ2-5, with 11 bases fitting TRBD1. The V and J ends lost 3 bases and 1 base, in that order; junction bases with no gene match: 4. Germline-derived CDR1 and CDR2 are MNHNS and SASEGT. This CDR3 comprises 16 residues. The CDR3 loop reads CASSETGTGGQETQYF. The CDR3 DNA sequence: TGTGCCAGCAGTGAGACCGGGACAGGGGGCCAAGAGACCCAGTACTTC.

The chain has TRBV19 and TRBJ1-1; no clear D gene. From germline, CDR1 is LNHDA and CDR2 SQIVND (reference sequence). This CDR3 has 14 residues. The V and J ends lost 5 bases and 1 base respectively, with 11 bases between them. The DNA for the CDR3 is TGTGCCAGTAGTTATACACAACCGAACACTGAAGCTTTCTTT. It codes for CASSYTQPNTEAFF.

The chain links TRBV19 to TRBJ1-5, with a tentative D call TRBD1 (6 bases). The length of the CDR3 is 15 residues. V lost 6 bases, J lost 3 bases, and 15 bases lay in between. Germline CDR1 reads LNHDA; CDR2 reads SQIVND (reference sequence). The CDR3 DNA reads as TGTGCCAGTAGCTTGGTACAGGGATTCAATCAGCCCCAGCATTTT. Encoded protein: CASSLVQGFNQPQHF. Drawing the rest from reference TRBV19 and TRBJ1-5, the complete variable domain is DGGITQSPKYLFRKEGQNVTLSCEQNLNHDAMYWYRQDPGQGLRLIYYSQIVNDFQKGDIAEGYSVSREKKESFPLTVTSAQKNPTAFYLCASSLVQGFNQPQHFGDGTRLSIL.

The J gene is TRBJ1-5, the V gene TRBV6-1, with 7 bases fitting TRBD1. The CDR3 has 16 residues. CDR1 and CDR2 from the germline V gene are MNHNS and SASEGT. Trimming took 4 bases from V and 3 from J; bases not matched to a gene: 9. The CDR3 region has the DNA TGTGCCAGCAGTGGATCCGACAGGGCCCTCAATCAGCCCCAGCATTTT. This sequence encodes CASSGSDRALNQPQHF.

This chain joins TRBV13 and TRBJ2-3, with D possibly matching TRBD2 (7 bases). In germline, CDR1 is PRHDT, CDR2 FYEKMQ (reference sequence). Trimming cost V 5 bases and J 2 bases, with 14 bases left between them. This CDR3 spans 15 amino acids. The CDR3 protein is CASSPEGGDTDTQYF. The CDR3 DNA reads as TGTGCCAGCAGCCCGGAAGGGGGGGACACAGATACGCAGTATTTT.

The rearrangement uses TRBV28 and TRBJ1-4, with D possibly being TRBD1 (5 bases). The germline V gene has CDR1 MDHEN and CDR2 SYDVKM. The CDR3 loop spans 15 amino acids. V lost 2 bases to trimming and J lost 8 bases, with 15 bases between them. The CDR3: CASSLAGPGGEKLFF. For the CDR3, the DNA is TGTGCCAGCAGTTTAGCCGGGCCCGGGGGAGAAAAACTGTTTTTT. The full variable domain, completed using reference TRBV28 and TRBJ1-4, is DVKVTQSSRYLVKRTGEKVFLECVQDMDHENMFWYRQDPGLGLRLIYFSYDVKMKEKGDIPEGYSVSREKKERFSLILESASTNQTSMYLCASSLAGPGGEKLFFGSGTQLSVL.

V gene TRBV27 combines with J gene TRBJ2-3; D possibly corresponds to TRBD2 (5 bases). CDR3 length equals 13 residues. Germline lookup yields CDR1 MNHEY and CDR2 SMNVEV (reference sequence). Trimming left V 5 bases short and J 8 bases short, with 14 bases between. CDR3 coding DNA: TGTGCCAGCAGTACAGATACTAGAGGTACGCAGTATTTT. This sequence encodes CASSTDTRGTQYF.

In DNA form, the CDR3 reads TGTGCCAGCAGGACAGGGCGTTCACCCCTCCACTTT. Amino acids: CASRTGRSPLHF. V usage is TRBV6-5 and J usage is TRBJ1-6, with TRBD1 identical over 7 bases. Germline lookup yields CDR1 MNHEY and CDR2 SVGAGI. V was pared by 6 bases and J by 9 bases, with 2 bases of the junction left unmatched. CDR3 length: 12 residues.

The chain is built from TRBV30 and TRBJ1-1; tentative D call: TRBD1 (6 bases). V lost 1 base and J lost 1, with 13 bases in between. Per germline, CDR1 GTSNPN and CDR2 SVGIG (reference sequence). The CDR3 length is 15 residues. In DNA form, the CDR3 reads TGTGCCTGGAGTGGAGGAAGGGGGTGGAACACTGAAGCTTTCTTT. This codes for CAWSGGRGWNTEAFF. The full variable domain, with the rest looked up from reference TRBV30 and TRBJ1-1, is SQTIHQWPATLVQPVGSPLSLECTVEGTSNPNLYWYRQAAGRGLQLLFYSVGIGQISSEVPQNLSASRPQDRQFILSSKKLLLSDSGFYLCAWSGGRGWNTEAFFGQGTRLTVV.

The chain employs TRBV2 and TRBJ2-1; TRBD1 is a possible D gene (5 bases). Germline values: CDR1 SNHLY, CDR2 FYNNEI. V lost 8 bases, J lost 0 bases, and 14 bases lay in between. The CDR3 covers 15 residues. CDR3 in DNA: TGTGCCAGCTGCCTGGAACAGGCCTCCTACAATGAGCAGTTCTTC. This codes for CASCLEQASYNEQFF. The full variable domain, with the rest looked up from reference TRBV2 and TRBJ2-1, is EPEVTQTPSHQVTQMGQEVILRCVPISNHLYFYWYRQILGQKVEFLVSFYNNEISEKSEIFDDQFSVERPDGSNFTLKIRSTKLEDSAMYFCASCLEQASYNEQFFGPGTRLTVL.

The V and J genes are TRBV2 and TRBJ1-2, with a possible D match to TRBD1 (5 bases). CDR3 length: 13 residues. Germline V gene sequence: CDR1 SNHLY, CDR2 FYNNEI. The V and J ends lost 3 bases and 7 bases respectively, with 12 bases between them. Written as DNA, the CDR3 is TGTGCCAGCAGTGAGGCAAGGAGGGGTGGCTACACCTTC. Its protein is CASSEARRGGYTF.

The CDR3 region has the DNA TGCGCCAGCAGCTTGTGGCTAGCGGGAGGGATCTCCTACAATGAGCAGTTCTTC. Amino acids: CASSLWLAGGISYNEQFF. The chain combines TRBV5-1 with TRBJ2-1; 12 nucleotides line up with TRBD2. V shed 1 base and J 0 bases; nucleotides not matched to a gene: 5. This CDR3 comprises 18 residues. Germline CDR1 is SGHRS and CDR2 is YFSETQ. Combining the CDR3 with reference TRBV5-1 and TRBJ2-1 gives the whole variable domain KAGVTQTPRYLIKTRGQQVTLSCSPISGHRSVSWYQQTPGQGLQFLFEYFSETQRNKGNFPGRFSGRQFSNSRSEMNVSTLELGDSALYLCASSLWLAGGISYNEQFFGPGTRLTVL.

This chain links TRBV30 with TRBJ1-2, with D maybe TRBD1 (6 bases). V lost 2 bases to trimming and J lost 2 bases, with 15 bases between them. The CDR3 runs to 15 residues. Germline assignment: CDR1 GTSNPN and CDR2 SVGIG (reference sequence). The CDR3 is CAWSSNRASNYGYTF. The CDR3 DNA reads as TGTGCCTGGAGTTCTAACAGGGCATCAAACTATGGCTACACCTTC.

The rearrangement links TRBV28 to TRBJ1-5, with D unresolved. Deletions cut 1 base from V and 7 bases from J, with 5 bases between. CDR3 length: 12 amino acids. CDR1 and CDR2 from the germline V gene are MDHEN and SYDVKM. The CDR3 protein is CASSLSRQPQHF. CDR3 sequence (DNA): TGTGCCAGCAGTTTATCGAGGCAGCCCCAGCATTTT.

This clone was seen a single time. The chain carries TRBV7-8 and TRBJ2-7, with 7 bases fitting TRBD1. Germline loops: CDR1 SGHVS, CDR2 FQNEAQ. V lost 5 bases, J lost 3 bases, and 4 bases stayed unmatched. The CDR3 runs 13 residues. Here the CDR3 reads CASSRWTGYEQYF. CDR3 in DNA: TGTGCCAGCAGCCGTTGGACAGGCTACGAGCAGTACTTC. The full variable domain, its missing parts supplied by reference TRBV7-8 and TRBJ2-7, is GAGVSQSPRYKVAKRGQDVALRCDPISGHVSLFWYQQALGQGPEFLTYFQNEAQLDKSGLPSDRFFAERPEGSVSTLKIQRTQQEDSAVYLCASSRWTGYEQYFGPGTRLTVT.

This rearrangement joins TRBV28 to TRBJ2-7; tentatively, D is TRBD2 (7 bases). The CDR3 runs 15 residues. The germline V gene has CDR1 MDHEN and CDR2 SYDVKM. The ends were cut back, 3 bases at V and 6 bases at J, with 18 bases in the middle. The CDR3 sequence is CASSFAGAPPSEQYF. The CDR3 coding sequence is TGTGCCAGCAGTTTTGCGGGGGCGCCCCCCTCCGAGCAGTACTTC.

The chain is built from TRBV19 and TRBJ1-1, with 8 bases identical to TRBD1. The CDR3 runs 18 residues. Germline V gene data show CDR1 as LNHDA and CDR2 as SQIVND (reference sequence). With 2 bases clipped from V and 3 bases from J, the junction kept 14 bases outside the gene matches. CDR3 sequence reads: CASSIMSGGKGSDTEAFF. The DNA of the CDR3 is TGTGCCAGTAGTATAATGTCAGGGGGCAAGGGGAGCGACACTGAAGCTTTCTTT.

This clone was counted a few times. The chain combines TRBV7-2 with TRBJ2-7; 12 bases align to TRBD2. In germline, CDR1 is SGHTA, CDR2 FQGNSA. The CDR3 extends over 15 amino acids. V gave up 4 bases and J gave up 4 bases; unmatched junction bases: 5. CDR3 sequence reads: CASSYGTSGFYEQYF. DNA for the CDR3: TGTGCCAGCAGCTACGGGACTAGCGGGTTTTACGAGCAGTACTTC.